The rows below give T cell receptor beta chains drawn from one sample of a study of cytomegalovirus exposure and HLA in healthy donors. TCRdb's table, derived via immunoSEQ multiplex PCR, lists solely in-frame clones and lacks some. The profile covers some 130,000 clones, with around four fifths appearing a single time and 6% to 8% taken by the ten largest. Sequenced sample: PBMCs. The origin of the receptors is a male donor in good health and CMV-seronegative. The conserved cysteine and the conserved F or W are not part of the CDR3 here. D genes are given only for firm matches.

D gene	V gene	J gene	CDR3 protein
.	TRBV15	TRBJ1-5	ATSRGSSGQPQH
.	TRBV7-9	TRBJ1-6	ASSLGTVDSPLH
TRBD2	TRBV6-5	TRBJ2-7	ASSYSIAGAKEQY
.	TRBV14	TRBJ1-1	ASRGYGGTTEAF
.	TRBV6-6	TRBJ1-1	ASSPGAF
TRBD2	TRBV5-4	TRBJ2-7	ASSLSSGVYEQY
.	TRBV15	TRBJ1-2	ATSRLTGNSYGYT
.	TRBV7-2	TRBJ2-7	ASSLDVAYEQY
.	TRBV19	TRBJ1-1	ASSISENTEAF
TRBD1	TRBV11-2	TRBJ2-7	ASSFRDRVYEQY
.	TRBV7-9	TRBJ2-3	ASSSPGPTSQY
.	TRBV7-8	TRBJ1-5	ASSLAGQTMGNQPQH
.	TRBV5-6	TRBJ2-3	ASSFGFTDTQY
TRBD1	TRBV2	TRBJ1-4	ASSDPGTGDEKLF
TRBD1	TRBV18	TRBJ2-7	ASSRGQASEQY
.	TRBV6-5	TRBJ1-2	ASSYPGQPEGYT
.	TRBV7-9	TRBJ2-1	ASRQLGGEQF
.	TRBV7-3	TRBJ2-3	ASSPSGTPSTDTQY
TRBD1	TRBV5-5	TRBJ2-7	ASSLGWGQGLGSEQY
.	TRBV29-1	TRBJ2-5	SVGIRLEETQY
.	TRBV6-1	TRBJ1-1	ASRTDKEWNTEAF
.	TRBV5-1	TRBJ2-5	ASSFQASQETQY
.	TRBV20-1	TRBJ1-2	SAELYGYT
TRBD1	TRBV5-5	TRBJ1-2	ASSPGTGGFGYT
.	TRBV4-3	TRBJ1-3	ASSQDLELDTLSGNTIY
.	TRBV9	TRBJ1-2	ASSVDVGPIYGYT
.	TRBV2	TRBJ2-7	ASIRQVSYEQY
TRBD2	TRBV9	TRBJ2-1	ASSVGTSGTYNEQF
TRBD2	TRBV2	TRBJ2-5	AGGSGSEWETQY
.	TRBV6-5	TRBJ2-2	ASSYRLANTGELF
.	TRBV7-2	TRBJ2-5	ASSLSTVLSETQY
.	TRBV30	TRBJ1-5	AWSDGRSKGQPQH
TRBD1	TRBV5-6	TRBJ2-7	ASTQIRDSSYEQY
.	TRBV5-1	TRBJ2-7	ASSPGGGSDEQY
.	TRBV5-1	TRBJ2-2	ASRSTPGPNTGELF
.	TRBV9	TRBJ1-1	ASSAGIANRNTEAF
.	TRBV2	TRBJ1-6	ASSEREGDSPLH
.	TRBV21-1	TRBJ2-2	ASSKAPRQGFPPYNTGELF
.	TRBV7-3	TRBJ2-1	ASSLVPSGNEQF
.	TRBV4-1	TRBJ1-6	ASSLGESNSPLH
.	TRBV5-1	TRBJ1-2	ASKTTGTSYGYT